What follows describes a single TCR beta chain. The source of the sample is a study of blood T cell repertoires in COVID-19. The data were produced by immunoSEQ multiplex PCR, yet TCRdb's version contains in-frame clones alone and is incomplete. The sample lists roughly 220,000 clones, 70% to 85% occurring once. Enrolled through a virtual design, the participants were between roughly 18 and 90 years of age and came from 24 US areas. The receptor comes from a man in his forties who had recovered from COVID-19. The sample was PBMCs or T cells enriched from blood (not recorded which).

The CDR3 reads CASSWTAGGTGELFF. The CDR3 coding sequence is TGTGCCAGCAGTTGGACCGCCGGGGGCACCGGGGAGCTGTTTTTT. This chain joins TRBV6-2 or TRBV6-3 and TRBJ2-2, with D possibly TRBD2 on 6 matching bases. The CDR3 sequence is 15 residues long. The ends were cut back, 4 bases at V and 4 bases at J, with 13 bases in the middle. Germline loops: CDR1 MNHEY, CDR2 SVGEGT.